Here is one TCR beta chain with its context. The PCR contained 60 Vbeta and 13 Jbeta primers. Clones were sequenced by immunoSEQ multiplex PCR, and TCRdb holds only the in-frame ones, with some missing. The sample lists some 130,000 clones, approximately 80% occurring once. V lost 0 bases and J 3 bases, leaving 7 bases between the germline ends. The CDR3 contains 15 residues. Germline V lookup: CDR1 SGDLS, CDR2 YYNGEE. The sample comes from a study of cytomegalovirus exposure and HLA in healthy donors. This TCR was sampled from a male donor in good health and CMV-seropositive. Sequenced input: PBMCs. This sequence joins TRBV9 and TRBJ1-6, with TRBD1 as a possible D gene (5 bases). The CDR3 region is CASSVAGLYNSPLHF. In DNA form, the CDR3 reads TGTGCCAGCAGCGTAGCAGGGCTCTATAATTCACCCCTCCACTTT.